This TCR beta chain is from a study of shared T cell receptors in the human thymus. The CDR3 totals 14 residues. Per the germline V gene, CDR1 is MGHDK and CDR2 is SYGVNS. V gave up 2 bases and J gave up 6 bases; unmatched junction bases: 6. Only in-frame clones appear in the TCRdb table, and some are missing; sequencing was by immunoSEQ multiplex PCR. This sample has approximately 730,000 clones, with roughly 85% found just once. This sample was also put to use in a study of human thymus T cells. As that study records: It looked as if thymic and blood repertoires used V and J genes in a biased way.

Sequenced material: thymocytes. This clonotype was obtained from a girl under three years old with a congenital heart defect. The chain links TRBV25-1 to TRBJ2-7, with 8 bases aligning to TRBD1. CDR3 residues: CASSEGSGGCEQYF. The CDR3 bases are TGTGCCAGCAGTGAAGGGTCAGGGGGCTGCGAGCAGTACTTC.